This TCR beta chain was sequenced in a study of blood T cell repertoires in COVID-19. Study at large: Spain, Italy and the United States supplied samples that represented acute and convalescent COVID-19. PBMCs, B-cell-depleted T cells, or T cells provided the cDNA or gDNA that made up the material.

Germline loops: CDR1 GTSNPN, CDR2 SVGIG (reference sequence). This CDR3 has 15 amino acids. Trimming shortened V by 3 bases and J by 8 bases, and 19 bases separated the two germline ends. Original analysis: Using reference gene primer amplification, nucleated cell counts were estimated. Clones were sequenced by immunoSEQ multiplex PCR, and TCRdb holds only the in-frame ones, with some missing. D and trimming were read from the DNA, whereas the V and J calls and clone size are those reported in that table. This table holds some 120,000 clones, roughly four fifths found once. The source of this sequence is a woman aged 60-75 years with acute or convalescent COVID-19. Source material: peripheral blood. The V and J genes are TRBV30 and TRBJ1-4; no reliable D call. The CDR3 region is CAWSLAAGSEEKLFF. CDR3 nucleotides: TGTGCCTGGAGCCTAGCGGCAGGATCGGAGGAAAAACTGTTTTTT.